This T cell receptor (beta chain) was found in a study of blood T cell repertoires in COVID-19. Study information: Spain, Italy and the United States supplied samples that represented acute and convalescent COVID-19.

This CDR3 is 15 amino acids long. In germline, CDR1 is SEHNR, CDR2 FQNEAQ (reference sequence). Trimming removed 0 bases at V and 0 bases at J, with 8 bases between. Assay used: immunoSEQ multiplex PCR; TCRdb lists only in-frame clones, some missing. The data contain about 150,000 clones, 84% of them seen just once; the ten biggest clones take up roughly 15%. This sequence was found in a man aged 18 to 30 with active or convalescent COVID-19. The chain links TRBV7-9 to TRBJ1-1; D is undetermined. The sequencing input was peripheral blood. This CDR3 reads CASSLALGLNTEAFF. The DNA of the CDR3 is TGTGCCAGCAGCTTAGCCCTCGGGTTGAACACTGAAGCTTTCTTT.